This TCR beta chain was sequenced during a study of radiotherapy plus CTLA-4 blockade in lung cancer. About the research overall: Of the patients, roughly 17% showed objective responses and around 32% attained disease control.

The data were produced by immunoSEQ multiplex PCR, yet TCRdb's version contains in-frame clones alone and is incomplete. This sample has some 100,000 clones; about 85% occur once, and the top ten carry about 14%. Patients with chemo-refractory metastatic non-small-cell lung cancer received focal radiation plus CTLA-4 blockade with ipilimumab. The germline gives CDR1 SGHTA, CDR2 FQGNSA. This CDR3 has 13 residues. Trimming shortened V by 4 bases and J by 8 bases, and 14 bases separated the two germline ends. The material was peripheral blood, obtained from a patient treated with radiotherapy plus ipilimumab. The TCR was taken from a human donor with non-small cell lung cancer that progressed on radiotherapy plus ipilimumab. J is TRBJ1-2 and V is TRBV7-2; TRBD1 is a possible D gene (5 bases). CDR3 in amino acids: CASSSPGRGGYTF. The CDR3 bases are TGTGCCAGCAGCTCCCCGGGACGTGGGGGCTACACCTTC.